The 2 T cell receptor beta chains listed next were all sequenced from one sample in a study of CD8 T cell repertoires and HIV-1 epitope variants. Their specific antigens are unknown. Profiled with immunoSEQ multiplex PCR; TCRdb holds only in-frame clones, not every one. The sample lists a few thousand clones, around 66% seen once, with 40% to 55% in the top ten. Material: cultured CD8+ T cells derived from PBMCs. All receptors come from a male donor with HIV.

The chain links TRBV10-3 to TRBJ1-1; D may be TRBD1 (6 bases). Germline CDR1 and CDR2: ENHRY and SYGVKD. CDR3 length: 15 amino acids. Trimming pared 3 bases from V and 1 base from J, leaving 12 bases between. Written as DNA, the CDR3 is TGTGCCATCAGTGACTTGGACAGAGAGAACACTGAAGCTTTCTTT. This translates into CAISDLDRENTEAFF.

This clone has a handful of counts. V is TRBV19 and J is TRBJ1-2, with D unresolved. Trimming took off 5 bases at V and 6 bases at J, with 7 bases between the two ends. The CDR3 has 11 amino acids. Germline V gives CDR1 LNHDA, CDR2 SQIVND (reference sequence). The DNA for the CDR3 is TGTGCCAGTAGTGGTCATGATGGCTACACCTTC. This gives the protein CASSGHDGYTF. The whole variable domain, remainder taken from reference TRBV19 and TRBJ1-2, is DGGITQSPKYLFRKEGQNVTLSCEQNLNHDAMYWYRQDPGQGLRLIYYSQIVNDFQKGDIAEGYSVSREKKESFPLTVTSAQKNPTAFYLCASSGHDGYTFGSGTRLTVV.